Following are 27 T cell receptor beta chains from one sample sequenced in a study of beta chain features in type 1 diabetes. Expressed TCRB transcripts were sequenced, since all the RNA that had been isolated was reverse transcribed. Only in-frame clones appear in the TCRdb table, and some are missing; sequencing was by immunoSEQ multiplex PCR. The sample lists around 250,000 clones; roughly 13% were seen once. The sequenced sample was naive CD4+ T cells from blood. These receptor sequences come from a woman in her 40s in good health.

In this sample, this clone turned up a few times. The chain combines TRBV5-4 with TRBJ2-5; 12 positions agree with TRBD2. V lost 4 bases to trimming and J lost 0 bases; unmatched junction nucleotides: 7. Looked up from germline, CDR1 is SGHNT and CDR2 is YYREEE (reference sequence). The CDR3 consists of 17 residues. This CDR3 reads CASSLAGLAGNQETQYF. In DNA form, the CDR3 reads TGTGCCAGCAGCCTGGCCGGACTAGCGGGGAACCAAGAGACCCAGTACTTC.

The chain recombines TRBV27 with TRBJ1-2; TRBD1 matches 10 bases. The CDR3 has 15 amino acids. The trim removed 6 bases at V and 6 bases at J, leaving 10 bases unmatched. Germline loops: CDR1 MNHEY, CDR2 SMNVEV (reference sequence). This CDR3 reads CASSLLRTGGDGYTF. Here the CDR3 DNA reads TGTGCCAGCAGCCTCCTCCGGACAGGGGGGGATGGCTACACCTTC.

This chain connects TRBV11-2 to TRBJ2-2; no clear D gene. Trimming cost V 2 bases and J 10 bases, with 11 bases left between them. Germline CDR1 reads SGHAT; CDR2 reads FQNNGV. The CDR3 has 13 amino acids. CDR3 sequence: CASSLQLSVELFF. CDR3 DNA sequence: TGTGCCAGCAGCTTACAACTGTCTGTGGAGCTGTTTTTT.

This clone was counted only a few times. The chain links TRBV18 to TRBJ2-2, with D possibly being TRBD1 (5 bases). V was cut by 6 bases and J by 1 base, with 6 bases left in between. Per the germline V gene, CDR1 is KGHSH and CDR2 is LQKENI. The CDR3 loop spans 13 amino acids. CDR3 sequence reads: CASSQGNTGELFF. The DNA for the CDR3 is TGTGCCAGCTCCCAGGGGAACACCGGGGAGCTGTTTTTT.

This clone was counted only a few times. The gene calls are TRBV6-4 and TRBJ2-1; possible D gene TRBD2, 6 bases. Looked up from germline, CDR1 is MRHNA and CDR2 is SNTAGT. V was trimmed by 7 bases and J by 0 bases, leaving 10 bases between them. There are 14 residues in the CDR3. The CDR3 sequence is CASKEGSSYNEQFF. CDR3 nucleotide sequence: TGTGCCAGCAAGGAGGGTAGCTCCTACAATGAGCAGTTCTTC.

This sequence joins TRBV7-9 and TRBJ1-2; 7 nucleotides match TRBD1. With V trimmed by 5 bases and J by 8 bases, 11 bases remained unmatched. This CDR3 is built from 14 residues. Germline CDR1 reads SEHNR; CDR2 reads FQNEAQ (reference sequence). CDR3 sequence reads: CASSLAGGLGGYTF. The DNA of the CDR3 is TGTGCCAGCAGCCTGGCAGGGGGGCTGGGAGGCTACACCTTC.

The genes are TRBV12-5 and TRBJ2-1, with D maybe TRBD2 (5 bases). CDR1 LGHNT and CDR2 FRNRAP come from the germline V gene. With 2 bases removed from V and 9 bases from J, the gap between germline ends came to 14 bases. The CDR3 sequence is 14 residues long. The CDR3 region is CASGLSATEGEQFF. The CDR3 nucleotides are TGTGCTAGTGGTTTGTCGGCTACTGAGGGTGAGCAGTTCTTC.

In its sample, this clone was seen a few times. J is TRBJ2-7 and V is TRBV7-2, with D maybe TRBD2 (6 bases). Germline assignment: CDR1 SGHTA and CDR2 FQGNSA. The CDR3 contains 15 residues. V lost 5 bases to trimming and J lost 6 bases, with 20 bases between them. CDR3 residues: CASSQSGRTYGEQYF. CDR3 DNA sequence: TGTGCCAGCAGCCAGAGCGGGCGGACTTACGGCGAGCAGTACTTC.

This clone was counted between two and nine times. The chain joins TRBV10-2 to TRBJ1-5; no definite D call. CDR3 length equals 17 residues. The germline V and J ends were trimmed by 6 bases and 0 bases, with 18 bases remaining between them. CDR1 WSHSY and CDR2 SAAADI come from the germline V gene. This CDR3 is CASRELWMGSSNQPQHF. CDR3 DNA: TGCGCCAGCAGGGAGCTATGGATGGGCAGTAGCAATCAGCCCCAGCATTTT.

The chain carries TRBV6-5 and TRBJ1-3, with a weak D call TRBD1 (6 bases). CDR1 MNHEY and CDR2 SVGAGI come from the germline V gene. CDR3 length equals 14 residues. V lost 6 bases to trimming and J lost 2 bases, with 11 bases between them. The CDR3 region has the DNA TGTGCCAGCAGGATCGACAGGACTGGAAACACCATATATTTT. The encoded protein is CASRIDRTGNTIYF.

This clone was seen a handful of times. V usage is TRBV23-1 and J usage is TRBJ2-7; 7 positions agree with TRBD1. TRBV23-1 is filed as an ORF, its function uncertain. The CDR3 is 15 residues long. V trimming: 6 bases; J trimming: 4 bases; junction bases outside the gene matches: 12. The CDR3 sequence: CASSLWTGSSYEQYF. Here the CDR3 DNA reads TGCGCCAGCAGCCTGTGGACAGGCTCTTCTTACGAGCAGTACTTC.

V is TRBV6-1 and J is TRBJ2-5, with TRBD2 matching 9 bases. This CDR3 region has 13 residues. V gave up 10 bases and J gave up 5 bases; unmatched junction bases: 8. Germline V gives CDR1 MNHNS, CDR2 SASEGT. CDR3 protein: CAIRRGGPETQYF. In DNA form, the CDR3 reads TGTGCCATCCGGCGGGGGGGCCCGGAGACCCAGTACTTC.

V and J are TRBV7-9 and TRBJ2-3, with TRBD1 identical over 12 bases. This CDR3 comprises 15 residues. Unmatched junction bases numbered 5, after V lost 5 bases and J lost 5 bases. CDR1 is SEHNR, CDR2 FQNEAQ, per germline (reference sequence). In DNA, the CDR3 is TGTGCCAGCAGCCCGGGGACAGGGGGCTTAGATACGCAGTATTTT. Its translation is CASSPGTGGLDTQYF. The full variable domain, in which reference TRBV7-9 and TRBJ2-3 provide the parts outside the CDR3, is DTGVSQNPRHKITKRGQNVTFRCDPISEHNRLYWYRQTLGQGPEFLTYFQNEAQLEKSRLLSDRFSAERPKGSFSTLEIQRTEQGDSAMYLCASSPGTGGLDTQYFGPGTRLTVL.

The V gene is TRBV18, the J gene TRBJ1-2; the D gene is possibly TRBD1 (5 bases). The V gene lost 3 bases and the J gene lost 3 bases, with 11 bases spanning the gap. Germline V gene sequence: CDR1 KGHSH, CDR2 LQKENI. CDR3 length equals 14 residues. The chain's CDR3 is CASSPTTGDYGYTF. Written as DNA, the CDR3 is TGTGCCAGCTCACCGACCACGGGGGACTATGGCTACACCTTC. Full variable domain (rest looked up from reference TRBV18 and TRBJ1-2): NAGVMQNPRHLVRRRGQEARLRCSPMKGHSHVYWYRQLPEEGLKFMVYLQKENIIDESGMPKERFSAEFPKEGPSILRIQQVVRGDSAAYFCASSPTTGDYGYTFGSGTRLTVV.

The CDR3 protein is CASSFYDRRSYNEQFF. In DNA form, the CDR3 reads TGCGCCAGCAGCTTTTACGACAGGCGCTCCTACAATGAGCAGTTCTTC. The chain has TRBV5-1 and TRBJ2-1, with a tentative D call TRBD1 (6 bases). V lost 2 bases to trimming and J lost 0 bases, with 12 bases between them. The CDR3 extends over 16 amino acids. CDR1 is SGHRS, CDR2 YFSETQ, per germline.

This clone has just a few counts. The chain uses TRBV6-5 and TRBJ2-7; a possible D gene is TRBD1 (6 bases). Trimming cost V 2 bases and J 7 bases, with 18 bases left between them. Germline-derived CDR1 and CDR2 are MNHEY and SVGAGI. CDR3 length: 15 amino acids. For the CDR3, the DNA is TGTGCCAGCAGTTACCAGGGGTCGGACCTACGGGAGCAGTACTTC. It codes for CASSYQGSDLREQYF.

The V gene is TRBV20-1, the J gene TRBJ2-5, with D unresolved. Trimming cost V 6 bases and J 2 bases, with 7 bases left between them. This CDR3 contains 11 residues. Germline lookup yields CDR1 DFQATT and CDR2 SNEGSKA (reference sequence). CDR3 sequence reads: CSAKTQETQYF. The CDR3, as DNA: TGCAGTGCCAAAACTCAAGAGACCCAGTACTTC.

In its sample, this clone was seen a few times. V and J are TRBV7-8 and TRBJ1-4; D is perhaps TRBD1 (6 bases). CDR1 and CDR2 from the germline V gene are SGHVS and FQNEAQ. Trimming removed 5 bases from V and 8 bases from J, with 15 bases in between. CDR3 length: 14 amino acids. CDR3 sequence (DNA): TGTGCCAGCAGCCCTGGAAGGGGGACCGAAAAACTGTTTTTT. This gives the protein CASSPGRGTEKLFF.

The CDR3 sequence: CASTVIGTNYGYTF. The CDR3 DNA reads as TGTGCCAGCACTGTGATAGGGACAAACTATGGCTACACCTTC. The genes are TRBV2 and TRBJ1-2; TRBD1 might be the D (6 bases). The CDR3 is 14 residues long. Germline assignment: CDR1 SNHLY and CDR2 FYNNEI. Trimming removed 7 bases at V and 2 bases at J, with 14 bases between.

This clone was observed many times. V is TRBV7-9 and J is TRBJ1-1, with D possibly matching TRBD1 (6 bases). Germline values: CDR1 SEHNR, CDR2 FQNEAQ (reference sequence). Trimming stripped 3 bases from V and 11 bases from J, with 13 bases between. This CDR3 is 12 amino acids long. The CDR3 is CASSLTGGQAFF. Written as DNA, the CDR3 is TGTGCCAGCAGCTTGACAGGAGGCCAGGCTTTCTTT.

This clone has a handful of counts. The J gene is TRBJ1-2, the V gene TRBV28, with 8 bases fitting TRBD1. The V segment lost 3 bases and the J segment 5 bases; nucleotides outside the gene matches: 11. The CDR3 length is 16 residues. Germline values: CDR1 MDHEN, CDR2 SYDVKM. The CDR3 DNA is TGTGCCAGCAGTTTGGCGGACAGGGTGGGATGGTATGGCTACACCTTC. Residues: CASSLADRVGWYGYTF.

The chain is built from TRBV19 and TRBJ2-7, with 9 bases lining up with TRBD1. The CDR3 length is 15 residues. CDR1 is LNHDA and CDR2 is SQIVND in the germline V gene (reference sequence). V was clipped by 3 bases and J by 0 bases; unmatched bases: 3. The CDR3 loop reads CASSMPGQGSYEQYF. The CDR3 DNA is TGTGCCAGTAGTATGCCGGGACAGGGCTCCTACGAGCAGTACTTC.

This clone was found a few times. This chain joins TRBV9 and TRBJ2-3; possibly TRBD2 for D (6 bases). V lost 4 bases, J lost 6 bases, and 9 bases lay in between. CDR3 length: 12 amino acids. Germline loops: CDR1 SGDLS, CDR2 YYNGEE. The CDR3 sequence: CASSPLADTQYF. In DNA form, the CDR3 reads TGTGCCAGCAGCCCGCTAGCGGATACGCAGTATTTT.

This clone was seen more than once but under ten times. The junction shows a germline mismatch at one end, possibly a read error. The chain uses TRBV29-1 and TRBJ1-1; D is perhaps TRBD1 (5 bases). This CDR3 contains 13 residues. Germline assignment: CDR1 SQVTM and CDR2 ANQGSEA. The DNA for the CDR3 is TGTATCGTTCGGGGCGGGGGGGTCACTGAAGCTTTCTTT. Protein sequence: CIVRGGGVTEAFF. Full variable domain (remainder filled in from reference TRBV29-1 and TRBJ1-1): SAVISQKPSRDICQRGTSLTIQCQVDSQVTMMFWYRQQPGQSLTLIATANQGSEATYESGFVIDKFPISRPNLTFSTLTVSNMSPEDSSIYLCIVRGGGVTEAFFGQGTRLTVV.

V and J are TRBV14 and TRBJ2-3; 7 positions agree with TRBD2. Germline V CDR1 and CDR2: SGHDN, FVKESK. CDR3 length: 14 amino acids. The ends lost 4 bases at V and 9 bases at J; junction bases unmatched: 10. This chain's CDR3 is CASSPRDSAGTQYF. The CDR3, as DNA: TGTGCCAGCAGCCCCAGGGACTCAGCGGGGACGCAGTATTTT.

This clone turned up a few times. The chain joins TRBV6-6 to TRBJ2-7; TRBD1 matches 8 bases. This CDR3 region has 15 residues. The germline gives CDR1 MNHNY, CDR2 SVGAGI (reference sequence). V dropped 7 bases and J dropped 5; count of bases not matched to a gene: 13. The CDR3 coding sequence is TGTGCCAGCACTAGAAGACAGGGGTCTAGTAACGAGCAGTACTTC. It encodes CASTRRQGSSNEQYF.

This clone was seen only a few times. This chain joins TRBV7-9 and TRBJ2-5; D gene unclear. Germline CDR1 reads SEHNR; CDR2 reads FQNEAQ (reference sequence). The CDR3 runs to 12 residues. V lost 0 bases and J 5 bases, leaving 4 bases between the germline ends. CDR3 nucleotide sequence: TGTGCCAGCAGCTTAGCCCCTGAGACCCAGTACTTC. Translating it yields CASSLAPETQYF.